These 14 T cell receptor beta chains share one sample of origin, sequenced in a study of T cells after yellow fever vaccination (dated by TCRdb to the late 2010s). Preparation of the library involved 5' RACE. Sequencing took place on an Illumina HiSeq 2500. TCRdb reprocessing: public reads trimmed at Q25 with fastp, clones called with MiXCR, in-frame beta chains kept. CDR3 protein sequences are deduplicated, and each keeps its most common genes and DNA. The sample has some 400,000 distinct CDR3 sequences on record, approximately 5.7% of them singletons. Over 12% of the sample lies in the top ten. In the paper's terms, the treatment or condition label means: live attenuated yellow fever vaccine strain. The material sequenced was PBMCs, taken 5 days after the yellow fever booster vaccination. The receptors originated from a man in his thirties or forties who received the YFV17D yellow fever vaccine.

This chain connects TRBV11-2 to TRBJ1-2, with 7 bases fitting TRBD1. This CDR3 has 19 residues. From germline, CDR1 is SGHAT and CDR2 FQNNGV. Trimming at V came to 3 bases and at J to 4 bases, leaving 20 bases not matched to a gene. The CDR3 nucleotides are TGTGCCAGCAGCTTGTACGGTAGGACAGGCGAGGAACTGGGCTATGGCTACACCTTC. This gives the protein CASSLYGRTGEELGYGYTF.

This chain connects TRBV27 to TRBJ2-5, with D perhaps TRBD1 or TRBD2 (5 bases each). The CDR3 is made up of 14 amino acids. The V and J ends lost 6 bases and 5 bases respectively, with 16 bases between them. Per germline, CDR1 MNHEY and CDR2 SMNVEV (reference sequence). CDR3 nucleotides: TGTGCCAGCAGCGCCTCGGGGCGCGGGGAGACCCAGTACTTC. Protein product: CASSASGRGETQYF.

Concerning this clonotype: It may be a read error: a sequence one base away is much more abundant. The rearrangement links TRBV5-1 to TRBJ2-2; possibly TRBD1 or TRBD2 for D (5 bases each). The CDR3 extends over 13 amino acids. Trimming removed 7 bases at V and 1 base at J, with 8 bases between. Per germline, CDR1 SGHRS and CDR2 YFSETQ. CDR3 in DNA: TGCGCCAGCGGGGACGTGAACACCGGGGAGCTGTTTTTT. The encoded protein is CASGDVNTGELFF.

Only a few counts were recorded for this clonotype. The chain joins TRBV29-1 to TRBJ2-5; no definite D call. The CDR3 is 12 residues long. V lost 6 bases, J lost 4 bases, and 12 bases lay in between. Germline CDR1 SQVTM, CDR2 ANQGSEA. The CDR3: CSVETERETQYF. The DNA for the CDR3 is TGCAGCGTAGAGACGGAGAGAGAGACCCAGTACTTC.

This clonotype occurred a few times. The rearrangement joins TRBV6-1 to TRBJ2-1; either TRBD1 or TRBD2 may fit D (5 bases each). Trimming cost V 8 bases and J 4 bases, with 15 bases left between them. The CDR3 totals 14 residues. The germline gives CDR1 MNHNS, CDR2 SASEGT. CDR3 in amino acids: CASGWGSTYNEQFF. The CDR3 nucleotides read TGTGCCAGCGGCTGGGGGAGTACTTACAATGAGCAGTTCTTC.

V usage is TRBV7-9 and J usage is TRBJ2-2; D might be TRBD2 (5 bases). Germline V gene lookup returns CDR1 SEHNR and CDR2 FQNEAQ (reference sequence). Trimming shortened V by 1 base and J by 5 bases, and 11 bases separated the two germline ends. The CDR3 consists of 15 residues. In DNA form, the CDR3 reads TGTGCCAGCAGCTTAGTGGGAGTAATAACCGGGGAGCTGTTTTTT. Its translation: CASSLVGVITGELFF.

The chain couples TRBV28 to TRBJ1-2, with 7 bases aligning to TRBD1. The CDR3 consists of 14 residues. The J segment lost 4 bases and the V segment lost 4 bases, leaving 6 bases of the junction unmatched. Germline lookup yields CDR1 MDHEN and CDR2 SYDVKM. This CDR3 reads CASSSGTDLYGYTF. The DNA for the CDR3 is TGTGCCAGCAGTTCCGGGACAGACCTCTATGGCTACACCTTC.

To note about this clonotype: One end of the junction varies from germline; a read error may be responsible. The chain couples TRBV5-1 to TRBJ2-5; TRBD1 is a possible D gene (6 bases). CDR1 is SGHRS and CDR2 is YFSETQ in the germline V gene. The CDR3 is made up of 15 amino acids. The CDR3 sequence: CASTLMWGPAEPQYF. The CDR3 DNA reads as TGCGCCAGCACCTTGATGTGGGGGCCAGCGGAGCCCCAGTACTTC.

This clonotype was recorded a few times. The CDR3: CASDGPTDTQYF. CDR3 DNA sequence: TGTGCCAGCGACGGGCCGACAGATACGCAGTATTTT. The chain combines TRBV6-6 with TRBJ2-3; D is ambiguous. Trimming pared 8 bases from V and 3 bases from J, leaving 9 bases between. CDR3 size: 12 residues. Germline V gene sequence: CDR1 MNHNY, CDR2 SVGAGI (reference sequence).

This clonotype was recorded at least ten times. For the CDR3, the DNA is TGTGCCAGCTCACCACCGGGTTTGGGCGGAGATACGCAGTATTTT. This codes for CASSPPGLGGDTQYF. The J gene is TRBJ2-3, the V gene TRBV18, with unresolved D. Deletions cut 0 bases from V and 5 bases from J, with 12 bases between. The CDR3 runs 15 residues. Looked up from germline, CDR1 is KGHSH and CDR2 is LQKENI.

This clonotype was seen a handful of times. The chain recombines TRBV5-1 with TRBJ2-1; 9 bases fit TRBD2. The length of the CDR3 is 16 residues. Germline V gives CDR1 SGHRS, CDR2 YFSETQ. J lost 9 bases, V lost 3 bases, and 13 bases had no gene match. CDR3 nucleotides: TGCGCCAGCAGCTGGCCGCCGGCTAGCGGGATGCCTGAGCAGTTCTTC. The encoded protein is CASSWPPASGMPEQFF. Supplemented by reference TRBV5-1 and TRBJ2-1, the full variable domain reads KAGVTQTPRYLIKTRGQQVTLSCSPISGHRSVSWYQQTPGQGLQFLFEYFSETQRNKGNFPGRFSGRQFSNSRSEMNVSTLELGDSALYLCASSWPPASGMPEQFFGPGTRLTVL.

This clonotype came up many times. The CDR3 region is CASSFDRDLRYF. The CDR3 region has the DNA TGTGCCAGCAGCTTCGACAGGGATTTACGGTACTTC. This chain uses TRBV7-9 with TRBJ2-7, with 7 bases lining up with TRBD1. CDR1 SEHNR and CDR2 FQNEAQ come from the germline V gene (reference sequence). The J segment lost 12 bases and the V segment lost 3 bases, leaving 8 bases of the junction unmatched. CDR3 length: 12 amino acids.

The genes are TRBV30 and TRBJ2-5; no clear D gene. The CDR3 runs 13 residues. V shed 4 bases and J shed 7 bases, with 16 bases lying between them. The germline V gene encodes CDR1 GTSNPN and CDR2 SVGIG (reference sequence). The CDR3 DNA reads as TGTGCCTGGAACCGACATAACCGGTCGACCCAGTACTTC. Translation: CAWNRHNRSTQYF.

This clonotype appeared a few times. The chain has TRBV9 and TRBJ2-1; D is possibly TRBD2 (5 bases). Germline CDR1 SGDLS, CDR2 YYNGEE. V gave up 0 bases and J gave up 0 bases, with 7 bases separating them. CDR3 length: 15 residues. Here the CDR3 DNA reads TGTGCCAGCAGCGTAGGGACTTTCTCCTACAATGAGCAGTTCTTC. Its protein product is CASSVGTFSYNEQFF. The full variable domain, completed using reference TRBV9 and TRBJ2-1, is DSGVTQTPKHLITATGQRVTLRCSPRSGDLSVYWYQQSLDQGLQFLIQYYNGEERAKGNILERFSAQQFPDLHSELNLSSLELGDSALYFCASSVGTFSYNEQFFGPGTRLTVL.